The T cell receptor beta chain described here comes from a study of memory CD4+ T cells and cytomegalovirus serostatus. V lost 3 bases and J 3 bases, leaving 11 bases between the germline ends. The germline V gene has CDR1 SEHNR and CDR2 FQNEAQ (reference sequence). The CDR3 extends over 15 amino acids. The sort gate was single viable CD3+CD4+CD8-CD45RO+ cells for memory CD4+ T cells. After thawing, CD4+ T cells were positively selected. Profiling relied on immunoSEQ multiplex PCR, and the TCRdb table lists in-frame clones only, not all of them. The data contain 80,000 or so clones, approximately 78% of them singletons.

The TCR originated in an adult in good health and CMV-seropositive. Sequenced: memory CD4+ T cells from blood. The rearrangement joins TRBV7-9 to TRBJ2-2, with TRBD1 as a possible D gene (6 bases). The CDR3 protein is CASSFSGVHTGELFF. In DNA, the CDR3 is TGTGCCAGCAGCTTTTCAGGGGTCCACACCGGGGAGCTGTTTTTT.